The clone carrying this T cell receptor beta chain turned up a few times. This sample is drawn from a study of blood T cell repertoires in COVID-19. Study as a whole: Whether acute or convalescent, the COVID-19 samples came from the United States, Italy and Spain. T cells, B-cell-depleted T cells, or PBMCs provided the cDNA or gDNA that served as material.

Trimming pared 7 bases from V and 0 bases from J, leaving 7 bases between. The CDR3 totals 13 residues. Germline V CDR1 and CDR2: SNHLY, FYNNEI. As originally analysed: It was from reference gene primer amplification that nucleated cell counts were estimated. Sequencing used immunoSEQ multiplex PCR; TCRdb keeps in-frame clones, though not all of them. The DNA was the basis for D and trimming; V, J and clone size are from that table. Here the sample spans some 100,000 clones, roughly 86% being singletons. The chain uses TRBV2 and TRBJ1-5; D uncertain. The sequenced material came from peripheral blood. The TCR sequence derives from a human donor in a cohort sampled during active COVID-19. The CDR3 here is CASKEFSNQPQHF. The CDR3 coding sequence is TGTGCCAGCAAGGAGTTTAGCAATCAGCCCCAGCATTTT.